This T cell receptor beta chain originates from a study of CD8 T cells in ankylosing spondylitis. Quantitative 5'-RACE with molecular barcodes produced the TCR beta libraries. TCRdb passed the 5' RACE reads through MiXCR, listing each CDR3 protein once. The table has about 800,000 distinct CDR3 sequences, roughly 12% seen once. The CDR3 covers 16 residues. V was cut by 4 bases and J by 0 bases, with 14 bases left in between. Germline assignment: CDR1 SGHVS and CDR2 FQNEAQ. At least ten counts were recorded for this clonotype. Its antigen is as yet unknown. Study-level results: Clones that were linked to disease were CD8+ and were relatively rare in peripheral blood. Some of these motif variants have turned up before, in reports on reactive arthritis synovial fluid and blood. Blood from ankylosing spondylitis patients appeared to carry a characteristic eight-variant TCR beta motif. The clones that were linked to disease were reported to be significantly enriched in matched synovial fluid samples from ankylosing spondylitis patients.

The material sequenced was blood, either unsorted or a sorted T cell fraction (not recorded which). The sequence derives from a male donor with ankylosing spondylitis. The chain carries TRBV7-8 and TRBJ2-3; D gene uncertain. CDR3 bases: TGTGCCAGCAGCTCTCAACTGGATAGGAGCACAGATACGCAGTATTTT. Translating it yields CASSSQLDRSTDTQYF.